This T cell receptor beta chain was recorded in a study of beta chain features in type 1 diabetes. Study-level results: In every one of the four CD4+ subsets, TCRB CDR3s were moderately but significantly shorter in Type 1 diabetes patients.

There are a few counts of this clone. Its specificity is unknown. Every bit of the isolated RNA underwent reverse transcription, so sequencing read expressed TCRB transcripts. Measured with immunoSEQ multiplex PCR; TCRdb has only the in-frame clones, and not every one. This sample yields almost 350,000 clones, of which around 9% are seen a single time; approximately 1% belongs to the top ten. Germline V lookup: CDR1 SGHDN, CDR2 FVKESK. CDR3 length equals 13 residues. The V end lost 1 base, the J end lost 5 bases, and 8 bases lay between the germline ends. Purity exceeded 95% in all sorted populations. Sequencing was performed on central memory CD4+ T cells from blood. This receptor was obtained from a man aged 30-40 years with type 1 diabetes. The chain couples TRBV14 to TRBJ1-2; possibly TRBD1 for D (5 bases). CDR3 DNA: TGTGCCAGCAGCCAAGCACAGGCTTATGGCTACACCTTC. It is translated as CASSQAQAYGYTF.